The entry below describes one T cell receptor beta chain. CDR3 length: 12 amino acids. V lost 7 bases and J lost 9, with 13 bases in between. Germline V CDR1 and CDR2: MNHNY, SVGAGI (reference sequence). The entry originates in a study of cytomegalovirus exposure and HLA in healthy donors. PCR primers comprised 60 Vbeta and 13 Jbeta primers. Libraries were prepared by immunoSEQ multiplex PCR; TCRdb keeps only in-frame clonotypes and omits some of them. The sample includes just over 80,000 clones, 78% of them seen just once. The sequenced sample was PBMCs. This receptor was identified in a man aged 18 to 35 in good health and CMV-seropositive. This chain joins TRBV6-6 and TRBJ2-1; the D is unclear. The CDR3 nucleotides read TGTGCCAGCACTCCGCGCCCGGGTGAGCAGTTCTTC. Translating it yields CASTPRPGEQFF.